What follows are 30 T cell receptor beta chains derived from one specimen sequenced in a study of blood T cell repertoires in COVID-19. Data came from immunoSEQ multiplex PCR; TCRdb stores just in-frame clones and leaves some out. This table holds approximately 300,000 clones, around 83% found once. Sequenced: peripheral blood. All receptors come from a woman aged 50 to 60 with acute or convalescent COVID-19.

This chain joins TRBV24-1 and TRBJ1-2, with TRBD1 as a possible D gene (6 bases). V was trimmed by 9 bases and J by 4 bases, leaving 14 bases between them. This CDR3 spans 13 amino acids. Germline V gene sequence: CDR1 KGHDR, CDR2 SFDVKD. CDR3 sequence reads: CATSMGGLYGYTF. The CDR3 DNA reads TGTGCCACCTCCATGGGGGGGCTCTATGGCTACACCTTC.

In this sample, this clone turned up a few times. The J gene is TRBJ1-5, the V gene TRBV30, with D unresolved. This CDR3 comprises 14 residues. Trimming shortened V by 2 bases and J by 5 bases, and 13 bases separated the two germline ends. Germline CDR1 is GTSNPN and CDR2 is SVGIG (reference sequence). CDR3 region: CAWSFDTLDQPQHF. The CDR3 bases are TGTGCCTGGAGTTTCGACACTTTAGATCAGCCCCAGCATTTT.

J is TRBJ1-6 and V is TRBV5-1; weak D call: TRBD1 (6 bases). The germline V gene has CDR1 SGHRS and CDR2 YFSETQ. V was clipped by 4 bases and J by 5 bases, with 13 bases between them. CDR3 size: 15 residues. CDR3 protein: CASSPGGGNNSPLHF. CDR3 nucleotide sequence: TGCGCCAGCAGCCCGGGGGGCGGAAATAATTCACCCCTCCACTTT.

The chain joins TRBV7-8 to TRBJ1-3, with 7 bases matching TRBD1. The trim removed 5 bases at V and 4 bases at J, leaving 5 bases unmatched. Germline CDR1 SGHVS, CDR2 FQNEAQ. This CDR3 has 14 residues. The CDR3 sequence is CASSRDRDGNTIYF. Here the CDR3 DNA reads TGTGCCAGCAGCCGAGACAGGGACGGAAACACCATATATTTT.

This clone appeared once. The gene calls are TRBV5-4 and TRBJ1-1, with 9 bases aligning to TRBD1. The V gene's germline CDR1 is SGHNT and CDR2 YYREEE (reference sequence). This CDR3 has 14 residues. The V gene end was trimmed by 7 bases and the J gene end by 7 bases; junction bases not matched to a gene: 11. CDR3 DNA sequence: TGTGCCAGCCGACGGACAGGGGAACCCTTTGAAGCTTTCTTT. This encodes CASRRTGEPFEAFF.

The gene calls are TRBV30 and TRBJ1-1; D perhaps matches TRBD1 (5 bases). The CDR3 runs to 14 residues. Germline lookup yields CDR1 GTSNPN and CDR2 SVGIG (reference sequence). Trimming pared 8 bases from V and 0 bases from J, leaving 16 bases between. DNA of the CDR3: TGTGCCGGGACGGCACGGAGCGTGAACACTGAAGCTTTCTTT. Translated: CAGTARSVNTEAFF. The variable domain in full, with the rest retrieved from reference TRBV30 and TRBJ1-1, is SQTIHQWPATLVQPVGSPLSLECTVEGTSNPNLYWYRQAAGRGLQLLFYSVGIGQISSEVPQNLSASRPQDRQFILSSKKLLLSDSGFYLCAGTARSVNTEAFFGQGTRLTVV.

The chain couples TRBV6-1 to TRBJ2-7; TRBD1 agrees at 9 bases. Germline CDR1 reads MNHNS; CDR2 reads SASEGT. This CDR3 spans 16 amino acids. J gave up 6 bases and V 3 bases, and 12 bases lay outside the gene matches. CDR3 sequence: CASSDLGQGRGSEQYF. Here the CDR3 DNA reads TGTGCCAGCAGTGATCTAGGACAGGGGAGGGGCAGCGAGCAGTACTTC.

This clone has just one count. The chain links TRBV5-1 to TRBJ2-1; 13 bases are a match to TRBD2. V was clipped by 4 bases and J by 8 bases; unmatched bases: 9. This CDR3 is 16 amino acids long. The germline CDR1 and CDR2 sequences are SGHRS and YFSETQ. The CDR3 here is CASSPEGTSGIDEQFF. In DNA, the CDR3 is TGCGCCAGCAGCCCCGAAGGGACTAGCGGGATCGATGAGCAGTTCTTC.

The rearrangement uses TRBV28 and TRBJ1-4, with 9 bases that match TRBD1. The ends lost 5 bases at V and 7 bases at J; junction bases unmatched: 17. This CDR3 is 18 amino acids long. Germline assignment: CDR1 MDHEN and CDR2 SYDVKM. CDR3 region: CASSPLRDRVGAGEKLFF. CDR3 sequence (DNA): TGTGCCAGCAGTCCACTTCGGGACAGGGTGGGAGCGGGTGAAAAACTGTTTTTT.

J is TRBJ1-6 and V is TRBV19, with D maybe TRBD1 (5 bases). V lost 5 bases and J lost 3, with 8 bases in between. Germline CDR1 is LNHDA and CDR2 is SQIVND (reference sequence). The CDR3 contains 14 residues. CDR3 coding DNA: TGTGCCAGTAGTGCCGACAGCTATAATTCACCCCTCCACTTT. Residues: CASSADSYNSPLHF.

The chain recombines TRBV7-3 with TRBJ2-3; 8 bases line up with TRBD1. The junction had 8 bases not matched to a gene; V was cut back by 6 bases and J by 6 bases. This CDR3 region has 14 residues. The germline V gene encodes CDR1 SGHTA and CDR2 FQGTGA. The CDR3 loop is CASSPQGARDTQYF. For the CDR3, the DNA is TGTGCCAGCAGTCCCCAGGGGGCGAGGGATACGCAGTATTTT. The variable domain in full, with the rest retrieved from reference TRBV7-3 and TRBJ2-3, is GAGVSQTPSNKVTEKGKYVELRCDPISGHTALYWYRQSLGQGPEFLIYFQGTGAADDSGLPNDRFFAVRPEGSVSTLKIQRTERGDSAVYLCASSPQGARDTQYFGPGTRLTVL.

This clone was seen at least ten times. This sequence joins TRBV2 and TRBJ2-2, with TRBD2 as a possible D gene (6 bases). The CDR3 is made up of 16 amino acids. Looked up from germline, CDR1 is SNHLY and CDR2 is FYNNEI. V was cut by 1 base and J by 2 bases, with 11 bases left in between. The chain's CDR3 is CASSEGLAINTGELFF. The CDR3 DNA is TGTGCCAGCAGTGAAGGGCTAGCGATTAACACCGGGGAGCTGTTTTTT.

The CDR3, as DNA: TGTGCCAGCACCAACAGGGAACTAGCGGGAGGCGAGCAGTACTTC. Residues: CASTNRELAGGEQYF. The V call is TRBV7-2, the J call TRBJ2-7, with 12 nucleotides matching TRBD2. Germline trimming cut 7 bases from V and 6 bases from J; bases unmatched to any gene: 10. Germline V CDR1 and CDR2: SGHTA, FQGNSA. The CDR3 sequence is 15 residues long.

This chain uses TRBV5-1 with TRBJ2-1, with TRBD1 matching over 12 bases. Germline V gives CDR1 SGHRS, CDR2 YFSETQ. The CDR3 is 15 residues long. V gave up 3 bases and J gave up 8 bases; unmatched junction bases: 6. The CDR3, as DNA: TGCGCCAGCAGCTCCGGGACAGGGGGCATCGATGAGCAGTTCTTC. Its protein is CASSSGTGGIDEQFF.

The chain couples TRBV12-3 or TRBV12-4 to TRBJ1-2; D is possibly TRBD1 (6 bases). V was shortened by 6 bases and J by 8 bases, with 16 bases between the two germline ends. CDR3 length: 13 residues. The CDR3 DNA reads TGTGCCAGCAGCACAGGGTTGGGTTACGGCTACACCTTC. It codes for CASSTGLGYGYTF.

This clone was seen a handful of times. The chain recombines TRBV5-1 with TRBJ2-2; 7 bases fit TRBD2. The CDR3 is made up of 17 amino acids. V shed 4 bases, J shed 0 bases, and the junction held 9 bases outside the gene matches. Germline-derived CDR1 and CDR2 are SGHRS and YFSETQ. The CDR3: CASSPGGGDANTGELFF. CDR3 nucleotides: TGCGCCAGCAGCCCGGGAGGAGGTGACGCGAACACCGGGGAGCTGTTTTTT.

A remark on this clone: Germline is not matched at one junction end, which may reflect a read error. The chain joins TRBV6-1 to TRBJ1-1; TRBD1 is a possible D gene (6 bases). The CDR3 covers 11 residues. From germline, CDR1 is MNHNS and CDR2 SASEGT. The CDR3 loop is CASREGWGLFF. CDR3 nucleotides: TGTGCCAGCAGGGAAGGATGGGGGCTCTTCTTT.

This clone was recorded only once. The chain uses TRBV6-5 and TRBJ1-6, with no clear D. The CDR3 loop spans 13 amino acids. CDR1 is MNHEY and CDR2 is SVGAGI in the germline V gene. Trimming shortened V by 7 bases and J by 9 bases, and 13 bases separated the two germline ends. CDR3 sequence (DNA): TGTGCCAGCACTCCGGGTTTGGCTTCACCCCTCCACTTT. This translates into CASTPGLASPLHF.

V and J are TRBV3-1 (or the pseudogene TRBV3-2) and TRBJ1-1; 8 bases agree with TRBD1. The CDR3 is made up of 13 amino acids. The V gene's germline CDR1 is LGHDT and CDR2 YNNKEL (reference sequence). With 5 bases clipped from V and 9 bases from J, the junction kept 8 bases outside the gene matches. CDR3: CASSDRQGTKAFF. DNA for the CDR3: TGTGCCAGCAGCGACCGACAGGGGACGAAAGCTTTCTTT.

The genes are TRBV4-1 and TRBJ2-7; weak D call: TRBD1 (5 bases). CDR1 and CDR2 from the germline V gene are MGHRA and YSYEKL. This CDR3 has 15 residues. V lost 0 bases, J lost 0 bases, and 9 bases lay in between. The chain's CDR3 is CASSQDQGNSYEQYF. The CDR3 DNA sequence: TGCGCCAGCAGCCAAGACCAGGGTAACTCCTACGAGCAGTACTTC.

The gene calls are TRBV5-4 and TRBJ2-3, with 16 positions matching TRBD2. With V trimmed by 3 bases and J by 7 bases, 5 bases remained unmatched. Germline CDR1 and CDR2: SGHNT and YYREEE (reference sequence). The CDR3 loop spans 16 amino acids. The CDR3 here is CASSSGTSGGAHTQYF. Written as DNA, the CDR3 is TGTGCCAGCAGCTCAGGGACTAGCGGGGGGGCCCATACGCAGTATTTT.

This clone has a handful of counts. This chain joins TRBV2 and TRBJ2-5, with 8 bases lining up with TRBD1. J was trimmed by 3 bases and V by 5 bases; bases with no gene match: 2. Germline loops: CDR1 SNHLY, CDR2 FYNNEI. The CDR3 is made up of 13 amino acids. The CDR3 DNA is TGTGCCAGCAGTAAGACAGGGGAAGAGACCCAGTACTTC. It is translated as CASSKTGEETQYF. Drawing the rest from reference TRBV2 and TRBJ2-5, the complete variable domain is EPEVTQTPSHQVTQMGQEVILRCVPISNHLYFYWYRQILGQKVEFLVSFYNNEISEKSEIFDDQFSVERPDGSNFTLKIRSTKLEDSAMYFCASSKTGEETQYFGPGTRLLVL.

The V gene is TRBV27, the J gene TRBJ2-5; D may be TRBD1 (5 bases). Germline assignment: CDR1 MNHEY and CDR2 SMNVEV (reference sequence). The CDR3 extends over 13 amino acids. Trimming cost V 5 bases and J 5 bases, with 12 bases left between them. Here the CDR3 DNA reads TGTGCCAGCAGTCGAGACAGACGGGAGACCCAGTACTTC. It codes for CASSRDRRETQYF.

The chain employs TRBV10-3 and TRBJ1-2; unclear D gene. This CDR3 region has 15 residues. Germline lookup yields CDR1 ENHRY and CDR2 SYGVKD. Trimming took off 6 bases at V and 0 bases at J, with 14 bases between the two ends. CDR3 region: CAIRGGLVANYGYTF. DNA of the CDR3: TGTGCCATCAGGGGAGGTTTGGTAGCTAACTATGGCTACACCTTC.

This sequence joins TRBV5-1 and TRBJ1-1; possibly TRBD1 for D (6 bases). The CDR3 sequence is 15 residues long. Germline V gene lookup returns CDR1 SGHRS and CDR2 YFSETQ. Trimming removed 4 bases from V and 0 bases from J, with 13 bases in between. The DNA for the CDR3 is TGCGCCAGCAGCACCCGGACAGAAATGAACACTGAAGCTTTCTTT. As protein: CASSTRTEMNTEAFF. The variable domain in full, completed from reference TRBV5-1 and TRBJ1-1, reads KAGVTQTPRYLIKTRGQQVTLSCSPISGHRSVSWYQQTPGQGLQFLFEYFSETQRNKGNFPGRFSGRQFSNSRSEMNVSTLELGDSALYLCASSTRTEMNTEAFFGQGTRLTVV.

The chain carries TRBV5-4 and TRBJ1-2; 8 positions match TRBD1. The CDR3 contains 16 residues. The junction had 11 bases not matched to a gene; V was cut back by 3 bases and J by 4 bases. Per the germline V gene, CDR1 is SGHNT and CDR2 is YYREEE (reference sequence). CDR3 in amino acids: CASSSPIAGGTYGYTF. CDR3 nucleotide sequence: TGTGCCAGCAGCTCTCCAATAGCAGGGGGCACCTATGGCTACACCTTC.

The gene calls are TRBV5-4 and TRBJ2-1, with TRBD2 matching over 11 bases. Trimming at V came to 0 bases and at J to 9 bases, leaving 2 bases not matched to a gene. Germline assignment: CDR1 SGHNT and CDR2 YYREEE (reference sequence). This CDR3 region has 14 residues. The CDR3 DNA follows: TGTGCCAGCAGCTTGGGACTAGCGGGAACTGAGCAGTTCTTC. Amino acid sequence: CASSLGLAGTEQFF.

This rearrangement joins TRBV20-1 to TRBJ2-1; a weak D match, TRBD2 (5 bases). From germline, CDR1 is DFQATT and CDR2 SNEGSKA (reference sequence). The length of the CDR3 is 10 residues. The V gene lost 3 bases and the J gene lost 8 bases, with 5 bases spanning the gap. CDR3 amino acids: CSAREDEQFF. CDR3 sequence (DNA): TGCAGTGCTAGGGAGGATGAGCAGTTCTTC.

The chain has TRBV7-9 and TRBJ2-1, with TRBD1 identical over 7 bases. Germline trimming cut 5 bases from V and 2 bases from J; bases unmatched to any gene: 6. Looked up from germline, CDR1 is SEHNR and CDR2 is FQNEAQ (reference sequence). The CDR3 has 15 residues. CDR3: CASSGPDRPYNEQFF. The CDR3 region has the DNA TGTGCCAGCAGCGGGCCGGACAGGCCCTACAATGAGCAGTTCTTC.

The chain's CDR3 is CAWRVAGAYEQYF. Written as DNA, the CDR3 is TGTGCCTGGAGGGTAGCGGGAGCCTACGAGCAGTACTTC. The chain recombines TRBV30 with TRBJ2-7, with 9 bases lining up with TRBD2. The CDR3 has 13 residues. Trimming at V came to 3 bases and at J to 2 bases, leaving 2 bases not matched to a gene. Germline V gene sequence: CDR1 GTSNPN, CDR2 SVGIG (reference sequence).